The 19 T cell receptor beta chains given below trace back to one sample, sequenced in a study of T cells in Graves' hyperthyroidism and ophthalmopathy. It was RNA transcripts that yielded the amplified TCR beta CDR3 regions. Carried out on the TCR CDR3, a first-round RT-PCR used the HTBI primer set. TCRdb re-called the multiplex PCR reads through MiXCR, storing one row per CDR3 protein. The repertoire holds about 520,000 distinct CDR3 sequences, with 20% as singletons. Sequencing used blood. These receptors were taken from a young man with Graves' hyperthyroidism.

For the CDR3, the DNA is TGCGCCAGCAGCCCAGTCCCCGGGACCGGGAGCCCCGGGGAGCTGTTTTTT. It specifies CASSPVPGTGSPGELFF. The chain has TRBV4-1 and TRBJ2-2; TRBD2 might be the D (6 bases). The CDR3 contains 17 residues. CDR1 and CDR2 (germline): MGHRA, YSYEKL. With 4 bases removed from V and 6 bases from J, the gap between germline ends came to 21 bases.

The CDR3 DNA follows: TGTGCCAGCACCCCACTAGCGGAAGCAGTCTACTACGAGCAGTACTTC. It is translated as CASTPLAEAVYYEQYF. The V call is TRBV6-1, the J call TRBJ2-7; 8 nucleotides line up with TRBD2. The trim removed 7 bases at V and 3 bases at J, leaving 14 bases unmatched. The germline CDR1 and CDR2 sequences are MNHNS and SASEGT. This CDR3 has 16 amino acids.

This clonotype came up a few times. This chain links TRBV7-9 with TRBJ1-3; D call uncertain. The CDR3 runs 15 residues. CDR1 and CDR2 from the germline V gene are SEHNR and FQNEAQ (reference sequence). Trimming removed 1 base from V and 0 bases from J, with 7 bases in between. CDR3 in amino acids: CASSLGASSGNTIYF. CDR3 DNA: TGTGCCAGCAGCTTAGGGGCCAGCTCTGGAAACACCATATATTTT.

The sample holds a few counts of this clonotype. The chain combines TRBV6-1 with TRBJ1-5, with D possibly matching TRBD1 (5 bases). The germline V gene has CDR1 MNHNS and CDR2 SASEGT. The CDR3 consists of 16 residues. The V end lost 5 bases, the J end lost 1 base, and 15 bases lay between the germline ends. The CDR3 reads CASSPARGVSNQPQHF. The CDR3 DNA is TGTGCCAGCAGTCCGGCTCGGGGGGTAAGCAATCAGCCCCAGCATTTT.

This clonotype has more than one count but fewer than ten. The gene calls are TRBV15 and TRBJ1-2; D not resolved. There are 15 residues in the CDR3. Germline-derived CDR1 and CDR2 are LNHNV and YYDKDF (reference sequence). V was clipped by 1 base and J by 8 bases, with 17 bases between them. CDR3 sequence reads: CATSRVKDSLTGYTF. The CDR3 DNA reads TGTGCCACCAGCAGAGTGAAGGATTCTTTGACAGGCTACACCTTC.

This clonotype was picked up a small number of times. The rearrangement joins TRBV6-1 to TRBJ2-7, with D possibly matching TRBD2 (5 bases). V lost 8 bases, J lost 2 bases, and 16 bases lay in between. There are 14 residues in the CDR3. Germline V gene data show CDR1 as MNHNS and CDR2 as SASEGT. The CDR3 loop is CASETGLTPYEQYF. CDR3 nucleotides: TGTGCCAGCGAGACGGGGTTAACCCCCTACGAGCAGTACTTC.

The V call is TRBV18, the J call TRBJ2-6, with 8 bases identical to TRBD1. CDR3 size: 16 residues. From germline, CDR1 is KGHSH and CDR2 LQKENI. Trimming cost V 6 bases and J 2 bases; bases outside gene matches: 6. The CDR3 sequence is CASSQAGGTGANVLTF. The CDR3 region has the DNA TGTGCCAGCTCCCAGGCAGGGGGCACTGGGGCCAACGTCCTGACTTTC.

At least ten counts were recorded for this clonotype. The chain uses TRBV28 and TRBJ1-1; possible D gene TRBD1, 5 bases. Trimming removed 5 bases at V and 7 bases at J, with 17 bases between. The CDR3 spans 14 residues. Germline lookup yields CDR1 MDHEN and CDR2 SYDVKM. The CDR3 here is CASSPLTALLEAFF. CDR3 coding DNA: TGTGCCAGCAGTCCATTGACAGCCCTACTTGAAGCTTTCTTT.

This clonotype was found many times. The rearrangement uses TRBV28 and TRBJ1-1, with D possibly being TRBD1 (6 bases). Germline loops: CDR1 MDHEN, CDR2 SYDVKM. V was shortened by 6 bases and J by 0 bases, with 14 bases between the two germline ends. This CDR3 comprises 15 residues. The CDR3 sequence: CASREQGLLNTEAFF. The CDR3 nucleotides read TGTGCCAGCAGAGAACAGGGACTCCTGAACACTGAAGCTTTCTTT.

This clonotype has at least ten counts. This sequence joins TRBV28 and TRBJ2-2, with D unclear. The V gene lost 4 bases and the J gene lost 5 bases, with 11 bases spanning the gap. Germline loops: CDR1 MDHEN, CDR2 SYDVKM. CDR3 length equals 14 residues. The CDR3 sequence is CASSSTVTTGELFF. CDR3 sequence (DNA): TGTGCCAGCAGTTCGACCGTAACAACCGGGGAGCTGTTTTTT.

The genes are TRBV6-1 and TRBJ2-5; TRBD2 aligns across 10 bases. The V gene end was trimmed by 5 bases and the J gene end by 5 bases; junction bases not matched to a gene: 14. The CDR3 has 17 amino acids. Germline lookup yields CDR1 MNHNS and CDR2 SASEGT. This chain's CDR3 is CASSPLRRAGGLETQYF. In nucleotides, the CDR3 is TGTGCCAGCAGTCCCCTAAGGAGAGCGGGGGGGCTTGAGACCCAGTACTTC.

This clonotype was observed a few times. This chain links TRBV6-5 with TRBJ2-5; D may be TRBD1 (5 bases). The V gene lost 2 bases and the J gene lost 3 bases, with 19 bases spanning the gap. The CDR3 runs 17 residues. Germline V gene data show CDR1 as MNHEY and CDR2 as SVGAGI. In nucleotides, the CDR3 is TGTGCCAGCAGTTACCAGGGTACGGACCGAACCGAAGAGACCCAGTACTTC. Residues: CASSYQGTDRTEETQYF.

This clonotype was counted between two and nine times. The chain combines TRBV6-1 with TRBJ1-2, with D possibly TRBD1 on 5 matching bases. This CDR3 is built from 11 residues. Germline-derived CDR1 and CDR2 are MNHNS and SASEGT. V shed 8 bases and J shed 8 bases, with 12 bases lying between them. This CDR3 is CASRGPGGYTF. The CDR3 DNA reads as TGTGCCAGCCGGGGACCGGGAGGCTACACCTTC.

The rearrangement links TRBV6-1 to TRBJ1-6; D ambiguous. This CDR3 is 11 amino acids long. CDR1 and CDR2 from the germline V gene are MNHNS and SASEGT. V was shortened by 6 bases and J by 10 bases, with 7 bases between the two germline ends. In DNA, the CDR3 is TGTGCCAGCAGGGGCGAATCACCCCTCCACTTT. Encoded protein: CASRGESPLHF.

This clonotype was detected ten times or more. The chain combines TRBV5-4 with TRBJ1-1, with D unresolved. V gave up 4 bases and J gave up 1 base, with 11 bases separating them. The CDR3 has 14 amino acids. Germline V gene lookup returns CDR1 SGHNT and CDR2 YYREEE (reference sequence). Here the CDR3 DNA reads TGTGCCAGCAGCAAACGGACGGAGAACACTGAAGCTTTCTTT. Translation gives CASSKRTENTEAFF.

This clonotype was seen only a few times. The gene calls are TRBV28 and TRBJ2-7, with 14 bases identical to TRBD2. The ends lost 5 bases at V and 6 bases at J; junction bases unmatched: 9. CDR1 and CDR2 (germline): MDHEN, SYDVKM. The CDR3 spans 16 residues. The CDR3 coding sequence is TGTGCCAGCAGTACCTGGGGACTAGCGGGAGAGGGCGAGCAGTACTTC. Translation gives CASSTWGLAGEGEQYF.

At least ten counts were recorded for this clonotype. The rearrangement uses TRBV30 and TRBJ1-2; D gene ambiguous. Germline V lookup: CDR1 GTSNPN, CDR2 SVGIG (reference sequence). V was shortened by 0 bases and J by 8 bases, with 13 bases between the two germline ends. CDR3 length equals 13 residues. In DNA, the CDR3 is TGTGCCTGGAGTGTACCCGAGGTGTGGGGCTACACCTTC. Protein sequence: CAWSVPEVWGYTF.

This clonotype showed up just a few times. The chain couples TRBV27 to TRBJ1-2; possibly TRBD1 for D (5 bases). Deletions cut 3 bases from V and 3 bases from J, with 14 bases between. The CDR3 covers 15 residues. Looked up from germline, CDR1 is MNHEY and CDR2 is SMNVEV (reference sequence). The CDR3 DNA follows: TGTGCCAGCAGTTTGGGGGACGGTACACACTATGGCTACACCTTC. It yields the protein CASSLGDGTHYGYTF.

There are many counts of this clonotype. The chain couples TRBV2 to TRBJ1-1, with a tentative D call TRBD1 (5 bases). The germline V and J ends were trimmed by 7 bases and 6 bases, with 12 bases remaining between them. Germline assignment: CDR1 SNHLY and CDR2 FYNNEI. The CDR3 is 12 residues long. In DNA form, the CDR3 reads TGTGCCAGCACCCGAAAACAGGCTGAAGCTTTCTTT. Its protein is CASTRKQAEAFF.